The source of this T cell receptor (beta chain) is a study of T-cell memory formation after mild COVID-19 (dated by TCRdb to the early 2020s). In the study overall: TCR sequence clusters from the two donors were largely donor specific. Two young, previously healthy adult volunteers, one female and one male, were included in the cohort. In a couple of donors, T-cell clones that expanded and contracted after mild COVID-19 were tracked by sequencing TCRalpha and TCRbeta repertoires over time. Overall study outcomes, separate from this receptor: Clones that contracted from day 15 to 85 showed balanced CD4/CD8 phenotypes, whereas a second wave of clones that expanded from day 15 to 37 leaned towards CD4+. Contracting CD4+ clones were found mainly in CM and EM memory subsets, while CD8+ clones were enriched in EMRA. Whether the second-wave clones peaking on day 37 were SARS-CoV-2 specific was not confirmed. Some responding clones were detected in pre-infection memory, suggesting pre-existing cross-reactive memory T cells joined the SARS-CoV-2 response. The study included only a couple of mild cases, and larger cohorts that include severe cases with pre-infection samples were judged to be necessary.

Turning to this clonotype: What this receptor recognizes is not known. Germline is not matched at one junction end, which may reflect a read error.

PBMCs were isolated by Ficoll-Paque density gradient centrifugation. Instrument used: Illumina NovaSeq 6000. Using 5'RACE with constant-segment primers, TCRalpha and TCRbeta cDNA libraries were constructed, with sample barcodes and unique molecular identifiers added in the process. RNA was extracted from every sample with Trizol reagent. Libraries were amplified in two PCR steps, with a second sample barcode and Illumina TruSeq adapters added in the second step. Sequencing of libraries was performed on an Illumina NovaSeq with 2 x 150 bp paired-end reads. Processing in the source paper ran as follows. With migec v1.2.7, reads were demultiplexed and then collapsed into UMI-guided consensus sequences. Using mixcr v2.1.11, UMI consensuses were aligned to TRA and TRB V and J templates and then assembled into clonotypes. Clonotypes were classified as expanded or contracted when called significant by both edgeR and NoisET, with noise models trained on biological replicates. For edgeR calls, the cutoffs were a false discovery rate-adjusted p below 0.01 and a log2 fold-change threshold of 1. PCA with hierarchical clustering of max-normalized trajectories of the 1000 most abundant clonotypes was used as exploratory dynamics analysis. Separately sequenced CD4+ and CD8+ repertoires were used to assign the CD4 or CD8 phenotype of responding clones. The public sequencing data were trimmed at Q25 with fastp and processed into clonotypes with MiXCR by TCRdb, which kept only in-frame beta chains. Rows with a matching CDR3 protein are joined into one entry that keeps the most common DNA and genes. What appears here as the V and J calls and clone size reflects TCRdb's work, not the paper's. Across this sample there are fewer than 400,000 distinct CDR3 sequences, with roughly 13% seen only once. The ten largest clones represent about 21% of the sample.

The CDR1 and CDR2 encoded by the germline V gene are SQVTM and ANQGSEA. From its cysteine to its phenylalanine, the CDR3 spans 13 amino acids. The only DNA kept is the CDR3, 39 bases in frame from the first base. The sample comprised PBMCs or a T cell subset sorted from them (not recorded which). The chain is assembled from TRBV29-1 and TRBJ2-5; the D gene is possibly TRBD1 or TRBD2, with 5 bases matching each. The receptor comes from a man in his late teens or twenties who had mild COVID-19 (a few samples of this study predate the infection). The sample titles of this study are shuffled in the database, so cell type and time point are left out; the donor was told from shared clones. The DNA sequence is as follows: TGCAGCGCCGCACGGGGCCGGGGAGAGACCAAGTACTTC. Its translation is CSAARGRGETKYF.